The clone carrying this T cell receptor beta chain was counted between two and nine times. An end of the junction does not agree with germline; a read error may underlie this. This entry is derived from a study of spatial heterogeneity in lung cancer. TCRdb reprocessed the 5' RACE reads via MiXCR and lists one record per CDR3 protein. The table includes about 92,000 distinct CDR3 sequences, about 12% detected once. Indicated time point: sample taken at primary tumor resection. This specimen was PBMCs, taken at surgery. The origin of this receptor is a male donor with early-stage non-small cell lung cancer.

The CDR3 loop is CASSVAGTGVNEQYF. In DNA form, the CDR3 reads TGTGCCAGCAGCGTAGCCGGGACAGGGGTTAACGAGCAGTACTTC. This chain joins TRBV11-1 and TRBJ2-7; 10 positions agree with TRBD1. This CDR3 has 15 amino acids. Germline V gene lookup returns CDR1 SGHAT and CDR2 FQDESV (reference sequence).